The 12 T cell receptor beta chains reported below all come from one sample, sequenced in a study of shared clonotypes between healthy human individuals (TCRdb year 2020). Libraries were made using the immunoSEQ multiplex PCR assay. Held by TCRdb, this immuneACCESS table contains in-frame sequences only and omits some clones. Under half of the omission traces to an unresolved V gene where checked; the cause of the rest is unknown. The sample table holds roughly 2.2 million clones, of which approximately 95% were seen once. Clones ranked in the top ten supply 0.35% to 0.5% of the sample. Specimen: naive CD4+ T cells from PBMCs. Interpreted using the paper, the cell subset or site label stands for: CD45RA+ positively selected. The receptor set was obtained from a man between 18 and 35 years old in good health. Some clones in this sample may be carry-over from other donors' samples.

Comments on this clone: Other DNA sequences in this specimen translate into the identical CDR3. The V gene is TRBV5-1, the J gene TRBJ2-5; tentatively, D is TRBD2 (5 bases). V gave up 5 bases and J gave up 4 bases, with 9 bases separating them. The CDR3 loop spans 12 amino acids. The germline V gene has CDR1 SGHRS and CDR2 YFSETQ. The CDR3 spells CASRGGGETQYF. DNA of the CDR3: TGCGCCAGCAGAGGAGGAGGAGAGACCCAGTACTTC.

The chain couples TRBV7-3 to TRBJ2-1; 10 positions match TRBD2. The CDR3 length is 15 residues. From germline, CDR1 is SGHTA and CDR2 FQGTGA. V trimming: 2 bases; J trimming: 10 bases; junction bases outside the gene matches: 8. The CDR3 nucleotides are TGTGCCAGCAGCTTAGGGACTAGCGACCAGGGGGAGCAGTTCTTC. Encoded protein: CASSLGTSDQGEQFF.

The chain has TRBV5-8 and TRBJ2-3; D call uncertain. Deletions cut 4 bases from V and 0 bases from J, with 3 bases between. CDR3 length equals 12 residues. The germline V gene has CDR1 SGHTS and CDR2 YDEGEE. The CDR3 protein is CASSVSTDTQYF. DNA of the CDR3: TGTGCCAGCAGCGTAAGCACAGATACGCAGTATTTT.

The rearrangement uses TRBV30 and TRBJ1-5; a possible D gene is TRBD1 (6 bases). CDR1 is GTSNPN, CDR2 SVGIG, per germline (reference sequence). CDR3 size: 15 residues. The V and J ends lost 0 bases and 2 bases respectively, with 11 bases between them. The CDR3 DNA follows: TGTGCCTGGAGTGTTACAGGGTTAGGCAATCAGCCCCAGCATTTT. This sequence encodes CAWSVTGLGNQPQHF.

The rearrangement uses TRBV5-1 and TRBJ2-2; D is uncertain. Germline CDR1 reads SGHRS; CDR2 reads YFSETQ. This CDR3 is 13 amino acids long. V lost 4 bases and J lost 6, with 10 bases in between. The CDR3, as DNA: TGCGCCAGCAGCCGGCTTGAAGCCGGGGAGCTGTTTTTT. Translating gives CASSRLEAGELFF.

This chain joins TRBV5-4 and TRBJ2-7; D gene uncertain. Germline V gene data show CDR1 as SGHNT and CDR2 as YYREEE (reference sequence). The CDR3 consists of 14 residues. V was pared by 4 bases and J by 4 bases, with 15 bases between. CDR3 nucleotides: TGTGCCAGCAGCCAGAACACGGAGAAATACGAGCAGTACTTC. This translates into CASSQNTEKYEQYF.

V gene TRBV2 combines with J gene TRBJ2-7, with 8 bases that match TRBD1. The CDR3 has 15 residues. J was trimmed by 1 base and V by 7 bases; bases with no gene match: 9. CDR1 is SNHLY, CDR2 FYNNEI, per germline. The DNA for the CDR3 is TGTGCCAGCACCTTGGACAGGGTGATTTCCTACGAGCAGTACTTC. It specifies CASTLDRVISYEQYF.

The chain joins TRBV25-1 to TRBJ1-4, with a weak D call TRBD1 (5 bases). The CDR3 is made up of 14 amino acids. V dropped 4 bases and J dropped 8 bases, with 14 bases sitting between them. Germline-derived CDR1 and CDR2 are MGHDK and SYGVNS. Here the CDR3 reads CASSGGLGREKLFF. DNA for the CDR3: TGTGCCAGCAGTGGGGGACTGGGAAGGGAAAAACTGTTTTTT. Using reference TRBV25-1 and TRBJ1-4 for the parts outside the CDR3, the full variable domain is EADIYQTPRYLVIGTGKKITLECSQTMGHDKMYWYQQDPGMELHLIHYSYGVNSTEKGDLSSESTVSRIRTEHFPLTLESARPSHTSQYLCASSGGLGREKLFFGSGTQLSVL.

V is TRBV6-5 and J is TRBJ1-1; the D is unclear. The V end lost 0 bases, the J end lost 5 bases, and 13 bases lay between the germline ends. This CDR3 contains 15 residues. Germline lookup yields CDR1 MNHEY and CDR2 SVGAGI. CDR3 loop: CASSYSPGSRTEAFF. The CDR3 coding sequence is TGTGCCAGCAGTTACTCGCCGGGAAGTAGGACTGAAGCTTTCTTT.

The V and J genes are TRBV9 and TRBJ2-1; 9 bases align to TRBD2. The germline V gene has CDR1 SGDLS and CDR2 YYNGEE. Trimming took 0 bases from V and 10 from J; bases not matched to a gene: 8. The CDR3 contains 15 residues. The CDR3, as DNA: TGTGCCAGCAGCGTAGTAATCGGGAGCGGGGGGGAGCAGTTCTTC. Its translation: CASSVVIGSGGEQFF.

CDR3 DNA: TGTGCCAGCGGGGACGGAAACATTCAGTACTTC. It encodes CASGDGNIQYF. The rearrangement uses TRBV25-1 and TRBJ2-4; TRBD1 or TRBD2 may be the D gene (5 bases each). Deletions cut 8 bases from V and 6 bases from J, with 8 bases between. CDR1 MGHDK and CDR2 SYGVNS come from the germline V gene. This CDR3 region has 11 residues. The variable domain in full, completed from reference TRBV25-1 and TRBJ2-4, reads EADIYQTPRYLVIGTGKKITLECSQTMGHDKMYWYQQDPGMELHLIHYSYGVNSTEKGDLSSESTVSRIRTEHFPLTLESARPSHTSQYLCASGDGNIQYFGAGTRLSVL.

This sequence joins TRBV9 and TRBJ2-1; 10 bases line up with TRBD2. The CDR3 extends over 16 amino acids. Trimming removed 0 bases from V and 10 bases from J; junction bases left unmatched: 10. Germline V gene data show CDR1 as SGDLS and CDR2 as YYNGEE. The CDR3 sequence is CASSVATSGKLGEQFF. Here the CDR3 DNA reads TGTGCCAGCAGCGTAGCTACTAGCGGGAAGTTGGGAGAGCAGTTCTTC.